In this sample, the clone carrying this T cell receptor (beta chain) turned up a few times. The sample belongs to a study of blood T cell repertoires in COVID-19. CDR1 is SGHKS and CDR2 is YYEKEE in the germline V gene (reference sequence). The V gene end was trimmed by 2 bases and the J gene end by 7 bases; junction bases not matched to a gene: 11. The CDR3 has 17 residues. Per the original methods: Reference gene primer amplification gave estimated nucleated cell counts. TCRdb's copy holds only in-frame clones and misses some; the assay was immunoSEQ multiplex PCR. V, J and clone size are taken as reported in that table, and D and trimming were inferred from the DNA itself. The data contain 35,000 to 40,000 clones, around 83% of them singletons.

Sequencing was carried out using peripheral blood. The gene calls are TRBV5-5 and TRBJ2-1, with 11 bases matching TRBD1. This clonotype was sampled from a human donor with acute or convalescent COVID-19. The donor label of this sample is uncertain. The CDR3 loop is CASSFGTGGQGVNEQFF. CDR3 nucleotide sequence: TGTGCCAGCAGCTTCGGGACTGGGGGACAGGGGGTAAATGAGCAGTTCTTC.